Following are 16 T cell receptor beta chains from one sample sequenced in a study of post-analysis software for immune sequencing data. Study-level points and caveats: Controls had lower frequencies than patients of about 5 TRBV segments, which included TRBV5-6, TRBV5-1 and TRBV20-1.

Antigens for these TCRs are unknown. Prepared libraries of TCR beta cDNA carried unique molecular identifiers. TCRdb re-called the PCR reads through MiXCR, storing one row per CDR3 protein. The sample yields approximately 570,000 distinct CDR3 sequences, 44% seen once. Sequences were obtained from blood. These receptors all come from a girl aged 10 to 17 with multiple sclerosis.

This clonotype was recorded a few times. The chain joins TRBV3-1 to TRBJ2-4; 8 nucleotides agree with TRBD1. The CDR3 covers 15 residues. V lost 1 base, J lost 4 bases, and 3 bases stayed unmatched. Per germline, CDR1 LGHDT and CDR2 YNNKEL (reference sequence). CDR3 amino acids: CASSQGGTGKNIQYF. CDR3 in DNA: TGTGCCAGCAGCCAAGGTGGGACAGGAAAAAACATTCAGTACTTC.

In its sample, this clonotype was seen a few times. This chain uses TRBV4-2 with TRBJ2-1, with TRBD2 identical over 9 bases. This CDR3 contains 13 residues. Germline lookup yields CDR1 LGHNA and CDR2 YNFKEQ. The V gene end was trimmed by 4 bases and the J gene end by 6 bases; junction bases not matched to a gene: 1. The CDR3 DNA is TGTGCCAGCAGCCCGCGGGGGGGCAATGAGCAGTTCTTC. Translated, it gives CASSPRGGNEQFF.

The rearrangement joins TRBV6-5 to TRBJ2-1; D remains unclear. CDR3 length: 12 residues. V gave up 3 bases and J gave up 11 bases, with 11 bases separating them. Per the germline V gene, CDR1 is MNHEY and CDR2 is SVGAGI. This CDR3 is CASSYSTDKQFF. The CDR3 coding sequence is TGTGCCAGCAGTTATTCTACAGATAAGCAGTTCTTC.

This clonotype appeared a few times. The chain is built from TRBV12-3 or TRBV12-4 and TRBJ2-4, with TRBD2 matching 7 bases. CDR3 length equals 17 residues. The V gene end was trimmed by 4 bases and the J gene end by 7 bases; junction bases not matched to a gene: 16. CDR3 in amino acids: CASSSLFGLEGNNIQYF. CDR3 nucleotides: TGTGCCAGCAGTTCTTTATTTGGACTAGAGGGGAACAACATTCAGTACTTC.

This chain connects TRBV2 to TRBJ1-2; no definite D call. V was pared by 5 bases and J by 5 bases, with 18 bases between. From germline, CDR1 is SNHLY and CDR2 FYNNEI. The CDR3 covers 15 residues. CDR3 DNA: TGTGCCAGCAGTATCCGGACTGGGCACGGGTATGGCTACACCTTC. Translating gives CASSIRTGHGYGYTF.

This clonotype has just a few counts. This sequence joins TRBV11-3 and TRBJ2-7; perhaps D is TRBD1 or TRBD2 (5 bases each). Germline CDR1 is SGHNT and CDR2 is YENEEA. CDR3 length: 13 residues. The germline V and J ends were trimmed by 6 bases and 2 bases, with 11 bases remaining between them. The CDR3 region is CASSPGATYEQYF. The DNA for the CDR3 is TGTGCCAGCAGTCCCGGGGCTACCTACGAGCAGTACTTC.

This clonotype has a handful of counts. This sequence joins TRBV7-2 and TRBJ2-5, with D possibly TRBD1 on 6 matching bases. This CDR3 is built from 15 residues. In germline, CDR1 is SGHTA, CDR2 FQGNSA. V was shortened by 5 bases and J by 1 base, with 14 bases between the two germline ends. Here the CDR3 DNA reads TGTGCCAGCAGCCCGAGCCGGACAGCCCAAGAGACCCAGTACTTC. It codes for CASSPSRTAQETQYF.

As concerns this clonotype: The CDR3 end shows no conserved phenylalanine or tryptophan, and so a read error is likely. The chain uses TRBV7-8 and TRBJ2-3; D remains ambiguous. CDR1 is SGHVS and CDR2 is FQNEAQ in the germline V gene. The CDR3 covers 15 residues. V dropped 4 bases and J dropped 1 base, with 12 bases sitting between them. This CDR3 is CASSSPRTGTDTQYV. The CDR3 nucleotides are TGTGCCAGCAGCTCCCCAAGAACTGGCACAGATACGCAGTATGTT.

This clonotype was observed a handful of times. The chain couples TRBV29-1 to TRBJ1-2; possible D gene TRBD1, 5 bases. The V gene lost 1 base and the J gene lost 7 bases, with 10 bases spanning the gap. The CDR3 covers 12 residues. CDR1 and CDR2 (germline): SQVTM, ANQGSEA. This CDR3 is CSVEAQGIGYTF. The CDR3 nucleotides are TGCAGCGTTGAAGCCCAGGGTATTGGCTACACCTTC.

The chain combines TRBV29-1 with TRBJ2-7; D may be TRBD2 (6 bases). Germline V gives CDR1 SQVTM, CDR2 ANQGSEA. V gave up 5 bases and J gave up 3 bases, with 26 bases separating them. CDR3 length: 17 residues. The CDR3 is CSVNAGGGTPSNYEQYF. CDR3 in DNA: TGCAGCGTTAACGCGGGTGGCGGGACCCCTTCCAACTACGAGCAGTACTTC.

CDR3 in amino acids: CASSRPQQAGNTIYF. In DNA, the CDR3 is TGTGCCAGCAGCCGGCCCCAACAGGCCGGAAACACCATATATTTT. This chain links TRBV6-6 with TRBJ1-3; tentatively, D is TRBD1 (5 bases). Trimming removed 6 bases at V and 4 bases at J, with 16 bases between. The CDR3 runs to 15 residues. CDR1 and CDR2 (germline): MNHNY, SVGAGI (reference sequence).

The V and J genes are TRBV20-1 and TRBJ2-1, with 7 bases aligning to TRBD2. In germline, CDR1 is DFQATT, CDR2 SNEGSKA (reference sequence). Trimming at V came to 0 bases and at J to 8 bases, leaving 13 bases not matched to a gene. The CDR3 has 16 amino acids. The CDR3 DNA sequence: TGCAGTGCTAGAGACCTAACGGGAGGAACCCCACATGAGCAGTTCTTC. Residues: CSARDLTGGTPHEQFF.

CDR3 coding DNA: TGTGCCAGCAGTTTAGCGAAGCGGGGATGGGGTGAAAAACTGTTTTTT. Protein: CASSLAKRGWGEKLFF. V is TRBV12-3 or TRBV12-4 and J is TRBJ1-4, with unresolved D. The CDR3 is made up of 16 amino acids. Trimming stripped 0 bases from V and 7 bases from J, with 15 bases between.

The rearrangement uses TRBV6-5 and TRBJ2-7, with 7 bases aligning to TRBD1. This CDR3 has 13 amino acids. Per the germline V gene, CDR1 is MNHEY and CDR2 is SVGAGI. The J segment lost 2 bases and the V segment lost 8 bases, leaving 6 bases of the junction unmatched. DNA for the CDR3: TGTGCCAGCGGGGAGACAGGGCCCTACGAGCAGTACTTC. Translating it yields CASGETGPYEQYF.

The J gene is TRBJ1-6, the V gene TRBV13; D perhaps matches TRBD1 (6 bases). The germline V gene has CDR1 PRHDT and CDR2 FYEKMQ (reference sequence). Trimming took off 4 bases at V and 7 bases at J, with 11 bases between the two ends. The CDR3 is 14 amino acids. The CDR3 here is CASSYATGNSPLHF. As DNA, the CDR3 is TGTGCCAGCAGCTATGCTACAGGGAATTCACCCCTCCACTTT. Together with reference TRBV13 and TRBJ1-6, the CDR3 gives the full variable domain: AAGVIQSPRHLIKEKRETATLKCYPIPRHDTVYWYQQGPGQDPQFLISFYEKMQSDKGSIPDRFSAQQFSDYHSELNMSSLELGDSALYFCASSYATGNSPLHFGNGTRLTVT.

This chain connects TRBV7-9 to TRBJ1-5, with D perhaps matching TRBD1 (5 bases). This CDR3 comprises 13 residues. In germline, CDR1 is SEHNR, CDR2 FQNEAQ (reference sequence). Trimming took 5 bases from V and 7 from J, leaving 12 bases between them. This chain's CDR3 is CASSARDSQPQHF. For the CDR3, the DNA is TGTGCCAGCAGCGCACGCGACAGCCAGCCCCAGCATTTT.